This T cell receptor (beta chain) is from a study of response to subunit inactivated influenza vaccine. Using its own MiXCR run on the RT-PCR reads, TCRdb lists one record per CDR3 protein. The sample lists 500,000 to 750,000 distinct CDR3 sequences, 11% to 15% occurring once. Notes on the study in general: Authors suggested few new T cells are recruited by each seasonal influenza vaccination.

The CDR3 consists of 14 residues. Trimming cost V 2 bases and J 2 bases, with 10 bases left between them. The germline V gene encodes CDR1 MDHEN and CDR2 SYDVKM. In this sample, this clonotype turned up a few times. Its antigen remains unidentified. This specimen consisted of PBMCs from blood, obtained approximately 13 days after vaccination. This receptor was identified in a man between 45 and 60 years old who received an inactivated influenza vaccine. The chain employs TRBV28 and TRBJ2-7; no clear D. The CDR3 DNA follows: TGTGCCAGCAGTTTAGGAGTGCCACCCTACGAGCAGTACTTC. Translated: CASSLGVPPYEQYF.